These 20 T cell receptor beta chains were sequenced from one sample in a study of CD8 T cells in ankylosing spondylitis. TCRdb passed the 5' RACE reads through MiXCR, listing each CDR3 protein once. The sample has around 480,000 distinct CDR3 sequences, about a sixth seen once. Antigen specificity for these receptors is unknown. Findings and caveats of the study: A motif of 7 or 8 highly homologous TCR beta variants was seen as apparently characteristic of ankylosing spondylitis blood.

Sequencing was performed on blood, either unsorted or a sorted T cell fraction (not recorded which). All receptors derive from a male donor with ankylosing spondylitis.

The chain joins TRBV6-1 to TRBJ1-2, with D possibly being TRBD1 (5 bases). The CDR3 is 13 residues long. Germline V lookup: CDR1 MNHNS, CDR2 SASEGT. V was trimmed by 6 bases and J by 2 bases, leaving 10 bases between them. Written as DNA, the CDR3 is TGTGCCAGCAGCCGGGACGGAAACTATGGCTACACCTTC. Translated, it gives CASSRDGNYGYTF.

In this sample, this clonotype turned up a few times. The chain joins TRBV15 to TRBJ1-2; possible D gene TRBD1, 6 bases. Germline V gives CDR1 LNHNV, CDR2 YYDKDF (reference sequence). CDR3 size: 12 residues. The V and J ends lost 5 bases and 5 bases respectively, with 9 bases between them. The chain's CDR3 is CATSQGLYGYTF. As DNA, the CDR3 is TGTGCCACCAGCCAGGGGCTGTATGGCTACACCTTC.

V and J are TRBV3-1 and TRBJ2-3; 12 nucleotides match TRBD2. V lost 3 bases, J lost 1 base, and 5 bases stayed unmatched. Per the germline V gene, CDR1 is LGHDT and CDR2 is YNNKEL (reference sequence). The CDR3 has 17 residues. DNA of the CDR3: TGTGCCAGCAGCCAGGGCCGACTAGCGGGGGGCACAGATACGCAGTATTTT. Its translation is CASSQGRLAGGTDTQYF.

The chain couples TRBV5-1 to TRBJ2-2, with D perhaps matching TRBD1 (5 bases). V lost 2 bases, J lost 3 bases, and 8 bases lay in between. The length of the CDR3 is 14 residues. CDR1 and CDR2 from the germline V gene are SGHRS and YFSETQ. CDR3 sequence reads: CASSLQVDTGELFF. The CDR3 DNA reads as TGCGCCAGCAGCTTACAGGTTGACACCGGGGAGCTGTTTTTT.

The chain employs TRBV20-1 and TRBJ2-5; D is possibly TRBD1 (5 bases). The CDR3 has 13 residues. Germline V gene lookup returns CDR1 DFQATT and CDR2 SNEGSKA (reference sequence). The ends were cut back, 5 bases at V and 4 bases at J, with 14 bases in the middle. The CDR3 region has the DNA TGCAGTGCTGGAAGACAGTCTGGAGAGACCCAGTACTTC. Translated: CSAGRQSGETQYF.

This clonotype was seen a few times. This chain connects TRBV21-1 to TRBJ2-7. TRBV21-1 is an annotated pseudogene. There are 20 residues in the CDR3. The CDR3 loop is CASSNWYSAAVPDQTYEQYF. CDR3 in DNA: TGTGCCAGCAGCAACTGGTATTCTGCTGCGGTACCTGATCAAACCTACGAGCAGTACTTC.

This clonotype was detected a few times. The V call is TRBV3-1, the J call TRBJ2-7, with D perhaps TRBD1 or TRBD2 (5 bases each). The germline V gene has CDR1 LGHDT and CDR2 YNNKEL (reference sequence). V was clipped by 6 bases and J by 7 bases, with 13 bases between them. This CDR3 spans 12 amino acids. This CDR3 reads CASSFGTSEQYF. CDR3 sequence (DNA): TGTGCCAGCAGTTTTGGGACGTCTGAGCAGTACTTC.

At least ten counts were recorded for this clonotype. J is TRBJ2-7 and V is TRBV5-1, with 9 bases fitting TRBD2. J gave up 3 bases and V 3 bases, and 10 bases lay outside the gene matches. The CDR3 sequence is 16 residues long. CDR1 and CDR2 (germline): SGHRS, YFSETQ. DNA of the CDR3: TGCGCCAGCAGCTGGGGTGCGGGAGGGCCCATCTACGAGCAGTACTTC. This sequence encodes CASSWGAGGPIYEQYF.

The V and J genes are TRBV27 and TRBJ2-5; 12 bases line up with TRBD1. V lost 8 bases and J lost 4; bases outside the gene matches: 8. CDR1 and CDR2 from the germline V gene are MNHEY and SMNVEV (reference sequence). This CDR3 is built from 15 residues. CDR3 coding DNA: TGTGCCAGCGGTCCCGGGACAGGGGGCAGAGAGACCCAGTACTTC. It is translated as CASGPGTGGRETQYF.

There are a few counts of this clonotype. V is TRBV29-1 and J is TRBJ1-1; D is ambiguous. The CDR3 contains 13 residues. Trimming removed 4 bases from V and 0 bases from J, with 9 bases in between. Germline V CDR1 and CDR2: SQVTM, ANQGSEA. This CDR3 reads CSVGGQLNTEAFF. The CDR3 nucleotides are TGCAGCGTTGGGGGTCAGCTGAACACTGAAGCTTTCTTT.

This clonotype turned up a few times. J is TRBJ2-2 and V is TRBV7-3; TRBD1 matches at 8 bases. This CDR3 contains 16 residues. With V trimmed by 0 bases and J by 4 bases, 4 bases remained unmatched. Germline V gene lookup returns CDR1 SGHTA and CDR2 FQGTGA. The CDR3 DNA reads TGTGCCAGCAGCTTAACTCAGGGGGCGGTCACCGGGGAGCTGTTTTTT. It encodes CASSLTQGAVTGELFF.

The chain recombines TRBV5-6 with TRBJ2-1, with 8 bases identical to TRBD2. CDR1 and CDR2 (germline): SGHDT, YYEEEE. The J segment lost 6 bases and the V segment lost 3 bases, leaving 8 bases of the junction unmatched. The CDR3 has 15 residues. CDR3 region: CASSSNSGRGNEQFF. For the CDR3, the DNA is TGTGCCAGCAGCTCCAACAGCGGGAGAGGCAATGAGCAGTTCTTC.

Concerning this clonotype itself: A read error may be the cause here, since a much bigger clone is one base away. The chain has TRBV6-1 and TRBJ1-2; D is perhaps TRBD1 (5 bases). V dropped 7 bases and J dropped 1 base, with 16 bases sitting between them. The germline gives CDR1 MNHNS, CDR2 SASEGT. The CDR3 length is 15 residues. In nucleotides, the CDR3 is TGTGCCAGCACCCGAGGAGAGGGACGTAACTATGGCTACACCTTC. Translating gives CASTRGEGRNYGYTF.

The chain has TRBV5-1 and TRBJ1-6, with D perhaps matching TRBD1 (6 bases). The CDR3 has 15 amino acids. Germline V gives CDR1 SGHRS, CDR2 YFSETQ. V dropped 0 bases and J dropped 10 bases, with 14 bases sitting between them. CDR3 DNA sequence: TGCGCCAGCAGCTTGGCAGGGGCGGTGCGGTCACCCCTCCACTTT. Its protein is CASSLAGAVRSPLHF.

The V gene is TRBV29-1, the J gene TRBJ1-1, with D tentatively TRBD1 (5 bases). V was shortened by 0 bases and J by 5 bases, with 7 bases between the two germline ends. CDR1 is SQVTM, CDR2 ANQGSEA, per germline. This CDR3 contains 12 residues. The CDR3 coding sequence is TGCAGCGTTGAAGAGGGGGGGACTGAAGCTTTCTTT. Encoded protein: CSVEEGGTEAFF.

Only a few counts were recorded for this clonotype. The chain links TRBV7-2 to TRBJ2-5; no definite D call. Looked up from germline, CDR1 is SGHTA and CDR2 is FQGNSA. Trimming left V 1 base short and J 5 bases short, with 11 bases between. The CDR3 consists of 14 residues. The CDR3 is CASSLGVGKETQYF. CDR3 in DNA: TGTGCCAGCAGCTTAGGTGTGGGTAAGGAGACCCAGTACTTC.

Many counts were recorded for this clonotype. The junction shows a germline mismatch at one end, possibly a read error. The chain carries TRBV7-9 and TRBJ2-5; perhaps TRBD1 as D (5 bases). Germline lookup yields CDR1 SEHNR and CDR2 FQNEAQ (reference sequence). This CDR3 comprises 14 residues. CDR3 loop: CASSLVQGRETQYF. The CDR3 DNA reads TGTGCCAGCAGTTTAGTTCAGGGCAGAGAGACCCAGTACTTC. Full variable domain (rest looked up from reference TRBV7-9 and TRBJ2-5): DTGVSQNPRHKITKRGQNVTFRCDPISEHNRLYWYRQTLGQGPEFLTYFQNEAQLEKSRLLSDRFSAERPKGSFSTLEIQRTEQGDSAMYLCASSLVQGRETQYFGPGTRLLVL.

A few counts support this clonotype. This chain links TRBV24-1 with TRBJ2-2; D assignment may be TRBD1 or TRBD2 (5 bases each). V was shortened by 9 bases and J by 7 bases, with 17 bases between the two germline ends. The germline CDR1 and CDR2 sequences are KGHDR and SFDVKD. This CDR3 has 14 residues. The CDR3 loop reads CATQDSGRGGELFF. The CDR3 DNA reads as TGTGCCACCCAGGACTCGGGACGAGGCGGGGAGCTGTTTTTT.

The chain links TRBV7-8 to TRBJ2-5; maybe TRBD2 (5 bases). V was shortened by 5 bases and J by 9 bases, with 19 bases between the two germline ends. This CDR3 spans 14 amino acids. Germline V gene sequence: CDR1 SGHVS, CDR2 FQNEAQ. Written as DNA, the CDR3 is TGTGCCAGCAGCCCCCGGCTAGCTATCGAAGCCCAGTACTTC. Its translation is CASSPRLAIEAQYF.

The chain recombines TRBV4-1 with TRBJ1-2; 7 nucleotides align to TRBD1. Germline CDR1 MGHRA, CDR2 YSYEKL. The V and J ends lost 1 base and 4 bases, in that order; junction bases with no gene match: 9. The CDR3 extends over 16 amino acids. DNA for the CDR3: TGCGCCAGCAGCCAAGGTCTTCGGGACAGCGTCTATGGCTACACCTTC. Encoded protein: CASSQGLRDSVYGYTF.